These T cell receptor beta chains were read from a single sample in a study of T cell repertoires in cytomegalovirus infection. TCRdb fed the reads into MiXCR, producing one record per CDR3 protein. The data contain around 740,000 distinct CDR3 sequences, less than 40% of them singletons. Sequencing used PBMCs. All receptors derive from a human donor in good health (CMV status not recorded). Some clones in this sample may be carry-over from other donors' samples. The CDR3 runs from the conserved cysteine through the conserved F or W. D genes are given only for firm matches.

cdr3_aa: CASRKGQSAAGELFF; j_call: TRBJ2-2; d_call: .; v_call: TRBV12-3/TRBV12-4
cdr3_aa: CASRRLAGATDTQYF; j_call: TRBJ2-3; d_call: TRBD2; v_call: TRBV6-4
cdr3_aa: CASSWDREDTGELFF; j_call: TRBJ2-2; d_call: TRBD1; v_call: TRBV5-6
cdr3_aa: CATLRGGTDTQYF; j_call: TRBJ2-3; d_call: .; v_call: TRBV25-1
cdr3_aa: CASSLVGYMNTEAFF; j_call: TRBJ1-1; d_call: .; v_call: TRBV28
cdr3_aa: CASEMGQHNYGYTF; j_call: TRBJ1-2; d_call: TRBD1; v_call: TRBV19
cdr3_aa: CATSDRPGTDSYNEQFF; j_call: TRBJ2-1; d_call: .; v_call: TRBV24-1
cdr3_aa: CASSDRVGTEAFF; j_call: TRBJ1-1; d_call: .; v_call: TRBV6-4
cdr3_aa: CASSLTDYNSPLHF; j_call: TRBJ1-6; d_call: .; v_call: TRBV7-8
cdr3_aa: CSARGRGGENQPQHF; j_call: TRBJ1-5; d_call: .; v_call: TRBV20-1
cdr3_aa: CASSSLNFGGDPETQYF; j_call: TRBJ2-5; d_call: .; v_call: TRBV7-8
cdr3_aa: CASSFAPVPADTQYF; j_call: TRBJ2-3; d_call: .; v_call: TRBV11-2
cdr3_aa: CASSLVGQFYGYTF; j_call: TRBJ1-2; d_call: TRBD1; v_call: TRBV7-2
cdr3_aa: CSVEDQGRDFGYTF; j_call: TRBJ1-2; d_call: .; v_call: TRBV29-1
cdr3_aa: CASSLSGEKAFF; j_call: TRBJ1-1; d_call: .; v_call: TRBV19
cdr3_aa: CASSLGGRGDGYTF; j_call: TRBJ1-2; d_call: .; v_call: TRBV12-3/TRBV12-4
cdr3_aa: CASSEERWYGYTF; j_call: TRBJ1-2; d_call: .; v_call: TRBV6-1
cdr3_aa: CASSLGGLAGKFQETQYF; j_call: TRBJ2-5; d_call: TRBD2; v_call: TRBV28
cdr3_aa: CASSLGKGIGPNEKLFF; j_call: TRBJ1-4; d_call: .; v_call: TRBV5-5
cdr3_aa: CASSSSTKGWTEAFF; j_call: TRBJ1-1; d_call: .; v_call: TRBV5-4
cdr3_aa: CASSESAGVLNTQYF; j_call: TRBJ2-3; d_call: TRBD2; v_call: TRBV6-4
cdr3_aa: CASTTGVSSSYEQYF; j_call: TRBJ2-7; d_call: TRBD1; v_call: TRBV28
cdr3_aa: CASSIDRNTEAFF; j_call: TRBJ1-1; d_call: .; v_call: TRBV27
cdr3_aa: CAIKNSPTSGVTQYF; j_call: TRBJ2-3; d_call: TRBD2; v_call: TRBV10-3
cdr3_aa: CASNGGIKETQYF; j_call: TRBJ2-5; d_call: .; v_call: TRBV2
cdr3_aa: CASTRLAGNNEQFF; j_call: TRBJ2-1; d_call: TRBD2; v_call: TRBV5-1
cdr3_aa: CASSIQAGGPNEQFF; j_call: TRBJ2-1; d_call: TRBD2; v_call: TRBV5-1
cdr3_aa: CASSPGQGNQPPHF; j_call: TRBJ1-5; d_call: TRBD1; v_call: TRBV28
cdr3_aa: CASSTRTGRAGELFF; j_call: TRBJ2-2; d_call: .; v_call: TRBV28
cdr3_aa: CASSPGWGASYEQYF; j_call: TRBJ2-7; d_call: .; v_call: TRBV7-7
cdr3_aa: CASSMALLNEQFF; j_call: TRBJ2-1; d_call: .; v_call: TRBV19
cdr3_aa: CASSTARDRGANYGYTF; j_call: TRBJ1-2; d_call: TRBD1; v_call: TRBV28